Below are 5 T cell receptor beta chains sequenced from a single sample in a study of T cells in Graves' hyperthyroidism and ophthalmopathy. TCR beta CDR3 regions were amplified from RNA. The HTBI primer set served for first-round RT-PCR of the TCR CDR3. TCRdb recomputed calls from the multiplex PCR reads with MiXCR, one row per CDR3 protein. The data show about 340,000 distinct CDR3 sequences, with roughly a fifth seen just once and around 48% held by the top ten. The sequenced sample was blood. These receptor sequences come from a woman between 50 and 59 years old with Graves' hyperthyroidism.

This chain connects TRBV3-1 to TRBJ1-2; D unclear. From germline, CDR1 is LGHDT and CDR2 YNNKEL (reference sequence). This CDR3 is built from 12 residues. V was cut by 0 bases and J by 7 bases, with 6 bases left in between. CDR3 DNA sequence: TGTGCCAGCAGCCAAGAGTGGGCTGGCTACACCTTC. This sequence encodes CASSQEWAGYTF.

There are many counts of this clonotype. The V call is TRBV6-1, the J call TRBJ1-2; TRBD1 agrees at 8 bases. Looked up from germline, CDR1 is MNHNS and CDR2 is SASEGT. The CDR3 consists of 15 residues. V was pared by 4 bases and J by 0 bases, with 4 bases of the junction left unmatched. The CDR3 loop reads CASSGSDRANYGYTF. For the CDR3, the DNA is TGTGCCAGCAGTGGATCGGACAGGGCTAACTATGGCTACACCTTC.

Comment on this clonotype: A much larger clone sits a single nucleotide away, making a read error possible. The genes are TRBV5-1 and TRBJ2-3; D call uncertain. The CDR3 loop spans 14 amino acids. V lost 5 bases, J lost 3 bases, and 13 bases lay in between. CDR1 and CDR2 from the germline V gene are SGHRS and YFSETQ. The CDR3 DNA reads as TGCGCCAGCAGGCATACACAGATGACAGATACGCAGTATTTT. Its translation: CASRHTQMTDTQYF.

There are a few counts of this clonotype. J is TRBJ2-5 and V is TRBV5-4, with 7 bases lining up with TRBD1. Germline CDR1 and CDR2: SGHNT and YYREEE (reference sequence). CDR3 length: 14 amino acids. The trim removed 1 base at V and 5 bases at J, leaving 5 bases unmatched. For the CDR3, the DNA is TGTGCCAGCAGCTTGCAGGGGGTTTGGGAGACCCAGTACTTC. Amino acids: CASSLQGVWETQYF.

This clonotype occurred a few times. The chain links TRBV9 to TRBJ1-6; TRBD1 might be the D (5 bases). Germline-derived CDR1 and CDR2 are SGDLS and YYNGEE. The length of the CDR3 is 14 residues. Trimming pared 0 bases from V and 8 bases from J, leaving 9 bases between. The CDR3 DNA sequence: TGTGCCAGCAGCGTAGGGGGGGAATATTCACCCCTCCACTTT. It is translated as CASSVGGEYSPLHF.